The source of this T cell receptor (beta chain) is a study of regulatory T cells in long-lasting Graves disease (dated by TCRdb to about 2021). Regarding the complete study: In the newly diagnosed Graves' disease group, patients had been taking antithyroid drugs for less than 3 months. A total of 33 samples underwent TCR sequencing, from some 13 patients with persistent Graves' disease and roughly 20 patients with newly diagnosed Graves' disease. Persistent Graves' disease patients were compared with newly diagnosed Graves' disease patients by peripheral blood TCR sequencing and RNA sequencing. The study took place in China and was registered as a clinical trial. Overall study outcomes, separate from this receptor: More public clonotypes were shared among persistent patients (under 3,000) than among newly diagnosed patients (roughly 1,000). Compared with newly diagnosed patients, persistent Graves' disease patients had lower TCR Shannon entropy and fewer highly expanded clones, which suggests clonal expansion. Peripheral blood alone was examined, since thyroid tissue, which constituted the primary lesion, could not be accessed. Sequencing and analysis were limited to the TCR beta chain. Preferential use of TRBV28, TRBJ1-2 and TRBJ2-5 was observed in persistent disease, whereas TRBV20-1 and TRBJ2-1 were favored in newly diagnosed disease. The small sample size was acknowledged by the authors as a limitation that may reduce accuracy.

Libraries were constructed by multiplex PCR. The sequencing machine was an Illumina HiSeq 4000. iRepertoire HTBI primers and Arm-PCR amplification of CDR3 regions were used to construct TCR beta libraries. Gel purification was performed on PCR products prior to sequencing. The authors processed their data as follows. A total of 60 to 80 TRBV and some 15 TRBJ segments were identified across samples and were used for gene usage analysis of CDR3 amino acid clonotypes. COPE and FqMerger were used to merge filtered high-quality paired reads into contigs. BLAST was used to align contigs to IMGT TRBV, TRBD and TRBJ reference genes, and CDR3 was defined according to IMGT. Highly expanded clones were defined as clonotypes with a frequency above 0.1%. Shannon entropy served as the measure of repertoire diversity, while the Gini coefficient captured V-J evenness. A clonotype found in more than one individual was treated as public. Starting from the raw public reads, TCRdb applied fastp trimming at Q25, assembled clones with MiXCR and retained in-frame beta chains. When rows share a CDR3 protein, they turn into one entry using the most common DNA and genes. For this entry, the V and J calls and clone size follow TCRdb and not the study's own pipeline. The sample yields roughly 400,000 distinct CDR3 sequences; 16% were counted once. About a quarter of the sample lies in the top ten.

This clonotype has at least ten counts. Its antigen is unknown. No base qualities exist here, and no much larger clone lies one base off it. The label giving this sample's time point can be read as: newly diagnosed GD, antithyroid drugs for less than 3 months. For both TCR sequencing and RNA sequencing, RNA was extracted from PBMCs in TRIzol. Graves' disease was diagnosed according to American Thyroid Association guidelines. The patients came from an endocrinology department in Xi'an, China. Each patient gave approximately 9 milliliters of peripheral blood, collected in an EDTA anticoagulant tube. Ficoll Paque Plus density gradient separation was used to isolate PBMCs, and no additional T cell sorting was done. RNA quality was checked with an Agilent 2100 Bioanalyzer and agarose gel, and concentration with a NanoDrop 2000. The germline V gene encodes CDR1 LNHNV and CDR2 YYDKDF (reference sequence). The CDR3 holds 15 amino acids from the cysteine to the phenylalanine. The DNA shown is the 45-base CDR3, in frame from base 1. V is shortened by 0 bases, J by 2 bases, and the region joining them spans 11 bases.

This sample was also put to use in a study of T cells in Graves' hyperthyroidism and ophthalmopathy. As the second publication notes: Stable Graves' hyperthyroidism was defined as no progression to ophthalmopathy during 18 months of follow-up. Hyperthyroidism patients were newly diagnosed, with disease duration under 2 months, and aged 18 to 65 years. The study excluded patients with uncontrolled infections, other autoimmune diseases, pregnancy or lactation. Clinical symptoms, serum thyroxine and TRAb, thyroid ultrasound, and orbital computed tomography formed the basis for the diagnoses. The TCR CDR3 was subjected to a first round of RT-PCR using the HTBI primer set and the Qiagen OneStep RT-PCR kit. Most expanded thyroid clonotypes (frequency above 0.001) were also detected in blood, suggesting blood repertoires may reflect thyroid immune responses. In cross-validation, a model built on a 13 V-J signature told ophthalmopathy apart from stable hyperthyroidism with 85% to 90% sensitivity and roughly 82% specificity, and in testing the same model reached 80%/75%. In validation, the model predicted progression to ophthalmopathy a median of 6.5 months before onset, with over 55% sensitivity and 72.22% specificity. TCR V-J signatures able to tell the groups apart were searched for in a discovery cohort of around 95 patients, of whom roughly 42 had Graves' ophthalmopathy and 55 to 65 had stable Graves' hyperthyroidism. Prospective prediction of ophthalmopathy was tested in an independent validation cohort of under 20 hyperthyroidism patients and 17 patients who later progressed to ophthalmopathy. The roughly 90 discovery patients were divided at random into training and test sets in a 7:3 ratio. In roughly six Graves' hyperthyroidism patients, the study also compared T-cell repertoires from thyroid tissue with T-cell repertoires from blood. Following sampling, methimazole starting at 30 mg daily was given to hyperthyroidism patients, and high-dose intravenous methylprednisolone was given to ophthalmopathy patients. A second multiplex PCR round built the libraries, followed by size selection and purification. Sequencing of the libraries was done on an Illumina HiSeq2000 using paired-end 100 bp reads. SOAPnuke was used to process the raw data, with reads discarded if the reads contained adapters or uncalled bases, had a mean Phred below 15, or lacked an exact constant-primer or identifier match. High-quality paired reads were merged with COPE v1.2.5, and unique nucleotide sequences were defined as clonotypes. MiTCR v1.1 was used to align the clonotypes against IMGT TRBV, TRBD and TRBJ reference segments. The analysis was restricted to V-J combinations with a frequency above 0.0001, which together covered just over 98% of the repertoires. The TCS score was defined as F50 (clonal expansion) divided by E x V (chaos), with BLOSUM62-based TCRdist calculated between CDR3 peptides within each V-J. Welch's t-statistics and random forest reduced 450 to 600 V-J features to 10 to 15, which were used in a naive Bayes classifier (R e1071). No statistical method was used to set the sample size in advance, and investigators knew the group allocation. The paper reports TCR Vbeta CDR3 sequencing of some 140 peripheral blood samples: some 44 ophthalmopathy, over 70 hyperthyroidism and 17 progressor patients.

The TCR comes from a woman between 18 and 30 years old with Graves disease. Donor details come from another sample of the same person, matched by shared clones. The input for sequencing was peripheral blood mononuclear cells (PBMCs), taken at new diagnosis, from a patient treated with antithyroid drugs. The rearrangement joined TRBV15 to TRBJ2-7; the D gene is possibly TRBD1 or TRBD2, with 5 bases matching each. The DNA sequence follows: TGTGCCACCAGCAGAGATCGGGGCAGAGCCTACGAGCAGTACTTC. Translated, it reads CATSRDRGRAYEQYF.